The clone carrying this T cell receptor (beta chain) was seen repeatedly, ten times or more. No antigen is known for it. Losses at the gene ends were 4 bases for V and 8 bases for J; bases not matched to a gene: 7. CDR1 SGHTA and CDR2 FQGTGA come from the germline V gene. CDR3 length equals 14 residues. TCRdb re-called the 5' RACE reads with MiXCR, one entry per CDR3 protein. The sample includes around 75,000 distinct CDR3 sequences, roughly 5% seen only once; the top ten take over 2%. The sample originates from a study of CD8 T cells in ankylosing spondylitis. General observations from the study: The study identified a TCR beta motif of roughly eight highly homologous variants that appeared characteristic of ankylosing spondylitis blood. The disease-linked clones had a CD8+ phenotype and low blood frequencies. Disease-linked clones reportedly concentrated significantly in matched ankylosing spondylitis synovial fluid.

The receptor was isolated from a male donor with ankylosing spondylitis or in good health (not recorded which). The rearrangement links TRBV7-3 to TRBJ2-4; 8 positions match TRBD1. Sample: blood, either unsorted or a sorted T cell fraction (not recorded which). The CDR3, as DNA: TGTGCCAGCAGCTCTGGACAGGGCGGGGACATTCAGTACTTC. It is translated as CASSSGQGGDIQYF.